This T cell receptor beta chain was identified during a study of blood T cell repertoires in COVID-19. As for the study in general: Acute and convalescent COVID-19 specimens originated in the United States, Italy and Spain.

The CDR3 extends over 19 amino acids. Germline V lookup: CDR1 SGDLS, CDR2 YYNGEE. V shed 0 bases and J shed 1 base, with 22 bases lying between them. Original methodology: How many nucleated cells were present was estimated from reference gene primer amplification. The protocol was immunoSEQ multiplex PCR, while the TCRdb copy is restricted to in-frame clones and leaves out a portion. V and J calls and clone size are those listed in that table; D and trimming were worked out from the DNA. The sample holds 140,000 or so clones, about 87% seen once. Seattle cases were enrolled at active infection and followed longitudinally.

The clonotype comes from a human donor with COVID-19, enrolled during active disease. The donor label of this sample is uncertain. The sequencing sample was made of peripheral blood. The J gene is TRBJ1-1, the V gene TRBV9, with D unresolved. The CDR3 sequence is CASSVGLVEGGVANTEAFF. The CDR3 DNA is TGTGCCAGCAGCGTAGGGTTAGTGGAGGGAGGAGTCGCGAACACTGAAGCTTTCTTT.